The clone carrying this T cell receptor (beta chain) occurred many times. No antigen is known for it. The data derive from a study of CD8+CD57+ T cells in acquired aplastic anemia. Study-level information: Average DNA yield from sorted CD4+ and CD8+ cells was about 2.9 ug.

The use of genomic DNA as template underpinned the TCR beta VDJ and CDR3 profiling. Each CDR3 protein gets one entry after TCRdb re-called the reads with MiXCR. The table records 95,000 to 150,000 distinct CDR3 sequences, 55% to 60% of them present only once. General study points: Found in both controls and patients were around 29 CD8+ CDR3 sequences. No significant difference in CD8+ Simpson's diversity was found between patients and controls.

Sequencing involved patients with CD8+CD57+ cell expansion previously shown by flow cytometry. Germline CDR1 and CDR2: SQVTM and ANQGSEA. Between the trimmed V and J ends, which lost 8 bases and 5 bases, there was a span of 20 bases. CDR3 length: 14 amino acids. The TCR sequence derives from a human donor with aplastic anemia. Specimen: sorted CD4+, CD8+, or CD8+CD57+ T cells (not recorded which) from PBMCs. The chain joins TRBV29-1 to TRBJ2-3, with a tentative D call TRBD1 (5 bases). CDR3 in amino acids: CSSDPAGLIDTQYF. Here the CDR3 DNA reads TGCAGCTCCGACCCGGCAGGGCTGATAGATACGCAGTATTTT.